This T cell receptor beta chain was profiled in a study of cytomegalovirus exposure and HLA in healthy donors. The study, taken as a whole, reports: A list of about 180 TCR beta chains associated with cytomegalovirus was given. One variant, a missense change in DCLRE1C, was linked in a later analysis to TCR beta V- and J-gene trimming.

After removal of 4 bases from V and 12 bases from J, the junction contained 11 bases not matched to a gene. The V gene's germline CDR1 is SGHTS and CDR2 YDEGEE. The CDR3 contains 14 residues. Primers for the PCR totalled 60 Vbeta and 13 Jbeta. TCRdb keeps only in-frame clones here, not all; method: immunoSEQ multiplex PCR. The data show roughly 200,000 clones, about 80% seen once. Details on this clone: Its antigen is unknown.

The sequenced sample consisted of PBMCs. This TCR was recovered from a man aged 55 to 70 in good health and CMV-seronegative. The J gene is TRBJ1-1, the V gene TRBV5-8; 11 nucleotides line up with TRBD1. The CDR3 DNA reads TGTGCCAGCAGCAGAAAAGGGACAGGGGGGCTGACTTTCTTT. This translates into CASSRKGTGGLTFF.